A selection of T cell receptor beta chains follows, all from one sample in a study of T cells after yellow fever vaccination. TCRdb passed the 5' RACE reads through MiXCR, listing each CDR3 protein once. Of 300,000 to 450,000 distinct CDR3 sequences in the sample, about 8.3% were seen once. This specimen consisted of PBMCs, obtained approximately 40 days after the first yellow fever vaccination. Receptors originate from a young man who received the YFV17D yellow fever vaccine. The CDR3 runs from the conserved cysteine through the conserved F or W. The order of the fields is V gene, J gene, clone size, D gene, CDR3 protein, CDR3 DNA. The D gene is left open where the match is weak. Clone size is stated in some rows and not others, as once, few, many or a class when expanded.

v_call: TRBV20-1; j_call: TRBJ1-5; clone_size: few; d_call: -; cdr3_aa: CSARAPAVNQPQHF; cdr3_nt: TGCAGTGCTAGAGCCCCGGCGGTCAATCAGCCCCAGCATTTT
v_call: TRBV5-1; j_call: TRBJ2-1; clone_size: -; d_call: -; cdr3_aa: CASSNRDNEQFF; cdr3_nt: TGCGCCAGCAGCAACAGGGACAATGAGCAGTTCTTC
v_call: TRBV3-1; j_call: TRBJ2-1; clone_size: -; d_call: -; cdr3_aa: CASSQDWSGDFSYNEQFF; cdr3_nt: TGTGCCAGCAGCCAAGACTGGTCGGGGGATTTCTCCTACAATGAGCAGTTCTTC
v_call: TRBV6-5; j_call: TRBJ2-5; clone_size: -; d_call: TRBD2; cdr3_aa: CASSWGLAGQETQYF; cdr3_nt: TGTGCCAGCAGTTGGGGACTAGCGGGTCAAGAGACCCAGTACTTC
v_call: TRBV20-1; j_call: TRBJ2-3; clone_size: -; d_call: TRBD1; cdr3_aa: CSAWTGTTTDTQYF; cdr3_nt: TGCAGTGCCTGGACAGGGACGACCACAGATACGCAGTATTTT
v_call: TRBV30; j_call: TRBJ1-6; clone_size: few; d_call: TRBD1; cdr3_aa: CAWTGQGDSPLHF; cdr3_nt: TGTGCCTGGACGGGACAGGGAGATTCACCCCTCCACTTT
v_call: TRBV5-1; j_call: TRBJ2-2; clone_size: few; d_call: -; cdr3_aa: CASSLSGTTNTGELFF; cdr3_nt: TGCGCCAGCAGCTTGAGTGGGACAACGAACACCGGGGAGCTGTTTTTT
v_call: TRBV6-1; j_call: TRBJ2-2; clone_size: few; d_call: -; cdr3_aa: CASSENLNTGELFF; cdr3_nt: TGTGCCAGCAGTGAAAACCTGAACACCGGGGAGCTGTTTTTT
v_call: TRBV2; j_call: TRBJ1-4; clone_size: -; d_call: -; cdr3_aa: CASSEDTSTNEKLFF; cdr3_nt: TGTGCCAGCAGTGAGGACACCTCAACTAATGAAAAACTGTTTTTT
v_call: TRBV11-2; j_call: TRBJ2-3; clone_size: -; d_call: -; cdr3_aa: CASSLERATKGGTDTQYF; cdr3_nt: TGTGCCAGCAGCTTGGAGAGGGCGACTAAAGGGGGCACAGATACGCAGTATTTT
v_call: TRBV27; j_call: TRBJ2-7; clone_size: few; d_call: -; cdr3_aa: CASSLIGVSYEQYF; cdr3_nt: TGTGCCAGCAGTTTAATTGGGGTTAGCTACGAGCAGTACTTC
v_call: TRBV20-1; j_call: TRBJ2-1; clone_size: few; d_call: -; cdr3_aa: CSAREGEQFF; cdr3_nt: TGCAGTGCTAGAGAAGGTGAGCAGTTCTTC
v_call: TRBV6-1; j_call: TRBJ1-1; clone_size: -; d_call: TRBD1; cdr3_aa: CASRPDRAGTEAFF; cdr3_nt: TGTGCCAGCAGACCCGACAGGGCAGGAACTGAAGCTTTCTTT
v_call: TRBV5-1; j_call: TRBJ2-7; clone_size: few; d_call: -; cdr3_aa: CASSGGGSEQYF; cdr3_nt: TGCGCCAGCAGCGGGGGGGGCTCCGAGCAGTACTTC
v_call: TRBV12-3/TRBV12-4; j_call: TRBJ1-1; clone_size: few; d_call: TRBD1; cdr3_aa: CASRLTGGWTEAFF; cdr3_nt: TGTGCCAGCAGGTTGACAGGGGGTTGGACTGAAGCTTTCTTT
v_call: TRBV4-1; j_call: TRBJ2-5; clone_size: many; d_call: -; cdr3_aa: CASSQDPLSAGMQYF; cdr3_nt: TGCGCCAGCAGCCAAGACCCTCTCTCGGCGGGGATGCAGTACTTC
v_call: TRBV5-1; j_call: TRBJ1-2; clone_size: -; d_call: TRBD1; cdr3_aa: CASSLIGQGANGYTF; cdr3_nt: TGCGCCAGCAGCTTGATAGGACAGGGGGCAAATGGCTACACCTTC
v_call: TRBV19; j_call: TRBJ2-1; clone_size: many; d_call: TRBD1; cdr3_aa: CASSRTGGPYNEQFF; cdr3_nt: TGCGCCAGCAGTAGGACAGGGGGCCCCTACAATGAGCAGTTCTTC
v_call: TRBV7-8; j_call: TRBJ2-5; clone_size: -; d_call: TRBD2; cdr3_aa: CASSLPSGGQETQYF; cdr3_nt: TGTGCCAGCAGCTTACCTAGCGGGGGGCAAGAGACCCAGTACTTC
v_call: TRBV6-1; j_call: TRBJ1-2; clone_size: -; d_call: -; cdr3_aa: CASSEPAFYGYTF; cdr3_nt: TGTGCCAGCAGTGAACCGGCTTTCTATGGCTACACCTTC
v_call: TRBV24-1; j_call: TRBJ1-3; clone_size: -; d_call: TRBD1; cdr3_aa: CATSRNRPEDRDLESSGNTIYF; cdr3_nt: TGTGCCACCAGCAGAAATCGACCCGAGGACAGGGACCTAGAGAGCTCTGGAAACACCATATATTTT
v_call: TRBV4-3; j_call: TRBJ2-1; clone_size: many; d_call: -; cdr3_aa: CASSQVISAVEQFF; cdr3_nt: TGCGCCAGCAGCCAAGTAATAAGTGCGGTTGAGCAGTTCTTC
v_call: TRBV5-1; j_call: TRBJ2-7; clone_size: many; d_call: -; cdr3_aa: CASSLVSASEQYF; cdr3_nt: TGCGCCAGCAGCTTGGTCTCAGCCAGCGAGCAGTACTTC
v_call: TRBV7-2; j_call: TRBJ2-5; clone_size: -; d_call: TRBD2; cdr3_aa: CASSWGTSIQETQYF; cdr3_nt: TGTGCCAGCAGCTGGGGGACTAGCATACAAGAGACCCAGTACTTC